The T cell receptor beta chain described here comes from a study of beta chain features in type 1 diabetes. Findings and limits, study-wide: When VDJ junctions were examined, type 1 diabetes patients showed fewer insertions and more deletions. Cells carrying high TCR expression could end up over-represented when cDNA is sequenced. In every one of the four CD4+ subsets, TCRB CDR3s were moderately but significantly shorter in Type 1 diabetes patients.

Trimming took off 3 bases at V and 6 bases at J, with 8 bases between the two ends. The CDR3 has 11 amino acids. Germline loops: CDR1 SQVTM, CDR2 ANQGSEA. The study reverse transcribed the entire isolated RNA, so it sequenced expressed TCRB transcripts. Clones were sequenced by immunoSEQ multiplex PCR, and TCRdb holds only the in-frame ones, with some missing. The sample consists of about 300,000 clones, 13% of them appearing once. This clone has only a few counts. No antigen is known for it. Per donor, one heparinised blood draw averaged roughly 110 mL. V gene TRBV29-1 combines with J gene TRBJ1-2, with D hard to call. This receptor was identified in a woman between 18 and 29 years old with type 1 diabetes. Sequencing input: naive CD4+ T cells from blood. For the CDR3, the DNA is TGCAGCGTTGATAACGGTAATGGCTACACCTTC. It is translated as CSVDNGNGYTF.